This TCR beta chain was identified during a study of T cells in Graves' hyperthyroidism and ophthalmopathy. Looking at the study overall: Peripheral blood was acquired at first diagnosis, ahead of any therapy whatsoever.

Per germline, CDR1 MDHEN and CDR2 SYDVKM. The CDR3 is made up of 18 amino acids. V was clipped by 5 bases and J by 0 bases; unmatched bases: 13. Study-level findings and limits: Ophthalmopathy got predicted by the model a median roughly 6.4 months before its onset.

TCR beta CDR3 regions were amplified from RNA transcripts. When the TCR CDR3 underwent first-round RT-PCR, the HTBI primer set was used. TCRdb passed the multiplex PCR reads through MiXCR, listing each CDR3 protein once. Among around 430,000 distinct CDR3 sequences, around 14% were seen once, and the ten largest hold 32%. The table lists this clonotype with many counts. Its antigen is currently unknown. The sample taken for sequencing was blood. The clonotype was recovered from a woman younger than 45 with Graves' hyperthyroidism. This chain links TRBV28 with TRBJ2-3, with 8 bases identical to TRBD1. In DNA, the CDR3 is TGTGCCAGCAGTCCGCAGATCAGGACAGGGCCGAGCACAGATACGCAGTATTTT. Amino acid sequence: CASSPQIRTGPSTDTQYF.